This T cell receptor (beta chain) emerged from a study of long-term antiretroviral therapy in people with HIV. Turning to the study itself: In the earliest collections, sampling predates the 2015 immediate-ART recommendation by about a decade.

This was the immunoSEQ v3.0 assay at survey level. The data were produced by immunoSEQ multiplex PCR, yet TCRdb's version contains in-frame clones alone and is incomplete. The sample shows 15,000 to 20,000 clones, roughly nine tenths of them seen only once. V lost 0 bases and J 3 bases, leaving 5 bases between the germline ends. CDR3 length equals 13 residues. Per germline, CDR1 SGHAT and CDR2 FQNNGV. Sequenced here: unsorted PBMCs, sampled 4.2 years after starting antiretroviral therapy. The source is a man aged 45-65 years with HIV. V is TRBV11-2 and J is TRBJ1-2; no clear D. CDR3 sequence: CASSLERDYGYTF. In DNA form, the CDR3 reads TGTGCCAGCAGCTTAGAGCGGGACTATGGCTACACCTTC.